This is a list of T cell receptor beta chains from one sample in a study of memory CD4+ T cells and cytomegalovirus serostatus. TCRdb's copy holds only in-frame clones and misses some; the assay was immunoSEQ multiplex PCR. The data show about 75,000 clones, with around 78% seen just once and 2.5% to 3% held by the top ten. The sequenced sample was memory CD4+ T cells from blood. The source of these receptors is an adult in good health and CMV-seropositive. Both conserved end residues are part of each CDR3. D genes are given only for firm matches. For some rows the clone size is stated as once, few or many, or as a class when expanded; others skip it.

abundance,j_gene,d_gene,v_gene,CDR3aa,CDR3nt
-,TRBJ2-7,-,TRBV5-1,CASRDQGSSDEQYF,TGCGCCAGCAGAGATCAGGGATCAAGCGACGAGCAGTACTTC
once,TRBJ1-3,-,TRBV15,CATSRDRGGNTIYF,TGTGCCACCAGCAGAGATAGGGGTGGAAACACCATATATTTT
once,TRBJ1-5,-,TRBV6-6,CASSYRSSEPQHF,TGTGCCAGCAGTTACAGGAGCAGCGAGCCCCAGCATTTT
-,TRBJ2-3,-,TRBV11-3,CASSFNLGERTDTQYF,TGTGCCAGCAGCTTCAATTTGGGGGAGAGGACAGATACGCAGTATTTT
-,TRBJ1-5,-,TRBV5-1,CASSLAGNQPQHF,TGCGCCAGCAGCTTGGCCGGGAATCAGCCCCAGCATTTT
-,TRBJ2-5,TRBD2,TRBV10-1,CASSDGTSDALETQYF,TGCGCCAGCAGTGACGGGACTAGCGACGCTTTGGAGACCCAGTACTTC
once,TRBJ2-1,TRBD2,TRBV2,CASSEFRLLGGALGQFF,TGTGCCAGCAGTGAATTCAGACTACTCGGGGGGGCGTTGGGGCAGTTCTTC
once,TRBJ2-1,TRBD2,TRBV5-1,CASSPEGLAGADEQFF,TGCGCCAGCAGCCCGGAGGGACTAGCGGGAGCCGATGAGCAGTTCTTC
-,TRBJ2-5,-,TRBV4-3,CASSRGTSGETQYF,TGCGCCAGCAGCCGGGGGACGAGTGGAGAGACCCAGTACTTC
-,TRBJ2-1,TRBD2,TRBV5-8,CASSSMTSSEEQFF,TGTGCCAGCAGCTCTATGACTAGCTCAGAAGAGCAGTTCTTC
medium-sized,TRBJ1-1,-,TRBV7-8,CASSLSVTEAFF,TGTGCCAGCAGCTTATCGGTAACTGAAGCTTTCTTT
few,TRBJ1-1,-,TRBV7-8,CASSLSVNTEAFF,TGTGCCAGCAGCTTATCTGTGAACACTGAAGCTTTCTTT
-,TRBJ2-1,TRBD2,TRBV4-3,CASSQAPGLGTSGRGYNEQFF,TGCGCCAGCAGCCAAGCCCCCGGTCTCGGGACTAGCGGGAGGGGGTACAATGAGCAGTTCTTC
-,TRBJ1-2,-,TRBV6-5,CASSLGGAGYGYTF,TGTGCCAGCAGTTTGGGAGGGGCAGGCTATGGCTACACCTTC
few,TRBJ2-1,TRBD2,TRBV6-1,CASGTSGYNEQFF,TGTGCCAGCGGGACTAGCGGGTACAATGAGCAGTTCTTC
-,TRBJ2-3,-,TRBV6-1,CASSEGAISTQYF,TGTGCCAGCAGTGAGGGGGCAATATCTACGCAGTATTTT
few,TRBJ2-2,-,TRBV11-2,CASSLGQGFLNGELFF,TGTGCCAGCAGCTTAGGGCAGGGATTCCTAAACGGGGAGCTGTTTTTT
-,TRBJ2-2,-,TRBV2,CASRGGNTNTGELFF,TGTGCCAGCAGGGGCGGAAACACGAACACCGGGGAGCTGTTTTTT
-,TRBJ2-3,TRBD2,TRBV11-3,CASSRGSRADTQYF,TGTGCCAGCAGCCGCGGGAGTAGGGCAGATACGCAGTATTTT
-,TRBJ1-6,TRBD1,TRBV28,CASSSGQDNSPLHF,TGTGCCAGCAGTTCGGGACAGGATAATTCACCCCTCCACTTT
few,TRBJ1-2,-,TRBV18,CASSPTRTASTDYGYTF,TGTGCCAGCTCACCAACAAGAACCGCCAGCACCGACTATGGCTACACCTTC
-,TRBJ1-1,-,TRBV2,CASRPGGGRNTEAFF,TGTGCCAGCAGGCCCGGCGGGGGGCGGAACACTGAAGCTTTCTTT
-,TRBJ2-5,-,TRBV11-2,CASSLDLGTQYF,TGTGCCAGCAGCTTAGATCTGGGGACCCAGTACTTC
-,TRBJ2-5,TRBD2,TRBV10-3,CAISDMTSGGQETQYF,TGTGCCATCAGTGATATGACTAGCGGGGGCCAAGAGACCCAGTACTTC
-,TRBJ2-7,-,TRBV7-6,CASSSDTFSYEQYF,TGTGCCAGCAGCTCAGACACTTTCTCCTACGAGCAGTACTTC
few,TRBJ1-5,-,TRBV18,CASSPGRNQPQHF,TGTGCCAGCTCACCAGGACGCAATCAGCCCCAGCATTTT
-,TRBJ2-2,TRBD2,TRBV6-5,CASSQTAGTTGELFF,TGTGCCAGCAGCCAAACAGCGGGAACCACCGGGGAGCTGTTTTTT
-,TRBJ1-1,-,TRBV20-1,CSAGDTEAFF,TGCAGTGCTGGGGACACTGAAGCTTTCTTT
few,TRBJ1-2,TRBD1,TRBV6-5,CASSPGQGRYTF,TGTGCCAGCAGTCCGGGACAGGGCAGGTACACCTTC
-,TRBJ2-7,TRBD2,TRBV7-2,CASTLGRGGGGYEQYF,TGTGCCAGCACCCTAGGCCGGGGAGGCGGGGGCTACGAGCAGTACTTC
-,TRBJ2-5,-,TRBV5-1,CASSLGSTETQYF,TGCGCCAGCAGCTTGGGTAGTACGGAGACCCAGTACTTC
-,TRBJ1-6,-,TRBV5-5,CASSWGGPSGSPLHF,TGTGCCAGCAGCTGGGGCGGGCCCTCCGGCTCACCCCTCCACTTT
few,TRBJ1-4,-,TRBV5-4,CASSFRGRTNEKLFF,TGTGCCAGCAGCTTTCGGGGGCGGACTAATGAAAAACTGTTTTTT
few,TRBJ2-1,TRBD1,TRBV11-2,CASSLEGTGVNEQFF,TGTGCCAGCAGCTTAGAGGGGACAGGGGTAAATGAGCAGTTCTTC
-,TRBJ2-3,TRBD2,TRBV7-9,CAARGGLSTDTQYF,TGTGCCGCACGGGGGGGACTAAGCACAGATACGCAGTATTTT
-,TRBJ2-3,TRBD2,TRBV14,CASSLGLAGHTDTQYF,TGTGCCAGCAGCCTAGGACTAGCGGGGCACACAGATACGCAGTATTTT
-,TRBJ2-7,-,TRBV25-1,CASSDARSLTYEQYF,TGTGCCAGCAGTGATGCCCGTTCCCTCACCTACGAGCAGTACTTC
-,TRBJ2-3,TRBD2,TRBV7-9,CASSPPRRNSGKLVDTQYF,TGTGCCAGCAGCCCCCCGAGGAGGAATAGCGGGAAGTTAGTAGATACGCAGTATTTT
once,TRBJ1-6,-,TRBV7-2,CASSLAPALLRGSPLHF,TGTGCCAGCAGCTTAGCGCCCGCTTTACTTAGAGGCTCACCCCTCCACTTT
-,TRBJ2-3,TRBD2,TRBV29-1,CSVEDRGGDGSTDTQYF,TGCAGCGTTGAAGATCGGGGGGGGGATGGAAGCACAGATACGCAGTATTTT
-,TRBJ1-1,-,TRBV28,CASSPWVYVAFF,TGTGCCAGCAGCCCTTGGGTATATGTAGCTTTCTTT
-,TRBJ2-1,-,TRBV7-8,CASSRRGLDRNEQFF,TGTGCCAGCAGCCGCAGGGGTCTGGATCGCAATGAGCAGTTCTTC
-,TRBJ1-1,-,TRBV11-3,CASSLRSRPDTEAFF,TGTGCCAGCAGCTTAAGAAGTCGGCCGGACACTGAAGCTTTCTTT
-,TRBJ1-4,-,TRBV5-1,CASRSGRATNEKLFF,TGCGCCAGCAGGAGCGGTAGGGCAACTAATGAAAAACTGTTTTTT
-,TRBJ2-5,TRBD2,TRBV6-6,CASSVAGRETQYF,TGTGCCAGCAGTGTAGCGGGGAGAGAGACCCAGTACTTC
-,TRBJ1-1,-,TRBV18,CASSLLEGTEAFF,TGTGCCAGCTCGCTTCTCGAGGGCACTGAAGCTTTCTTT
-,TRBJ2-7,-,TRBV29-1,CSAGALGEQYF,TGCAGCGCCGGGGCCCTCGGAGAGCAGTACTTC
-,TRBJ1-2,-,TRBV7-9,CASSLNEGHGYTF,TGTGCCAGCAGCTTGAATGAGGGCCATGGCTACACCTTC
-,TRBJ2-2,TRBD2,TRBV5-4,CASSFTIAGVNTGELFF,TGTGCCAGCAGCTTTACTATAGCGGGGGTGAACACCGGGGAGCTGTTTTTT
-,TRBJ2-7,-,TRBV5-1,CASSRDPTGRVHEQYF,TGCGCCAGCAGCCGGGACCCGACAGGGAGGGTACACGAGCAGTACTTC
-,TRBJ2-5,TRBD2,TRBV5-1,CASSLAGTSWEETQYF,TGCGCCAGCAGCTTGGCGGGGACTAGCTGGGAAGAGACCCAGTACTTC
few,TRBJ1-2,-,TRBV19,CASSIMDYGYTF,TGTGCCAGTAGTATTATGGACTATGGCTACACCTTC